This TCR beta chain came from a study of blood T cell repertoires in COVID-19. Whole-study context: COVID-19 samples collected from the United States, Italy and Spain covered acute and convalescent phases.

Germline assignment: CDR1 SGHDT and CDR2 YYEEEE. V lost 1 base and J 6 bases, leaving 17 bases between the germline ends. This CDR3 has 15 residues. Authors' analysis steps: Counts of nucleated cells, estimated from reference gene primer amplification, were obtained. TCRdb's table, derived via immunoSEQ multiplex PCR, lists solely in-frame clones and lacks some. From that table come the V and J calls and clone size; the DNA was used to work out D and trimming. The data show a few hundred thousand clones, 70% to 90% seen once. Researchers sorted participants into cohorts using their self-reported clinical history. Before being deemed recovered, Cohort 3 donors had two negative PCRs, clearance, or symptom resolution.

The genes are TRBV5-6 and TRBJ2-7; tentative D call: TRBD1 (6 bases). The sample was PBMCs or T cells enriched from blood (not recorded which). The TCR comes from a man aged 30-40 years who had recovered from COVID-19. CDR3 DNA sequence: TGTGCCAGCAGCTTGCTCACAGGGTCTAATTCCGAGCAGTACTTC. This gives the protein CASSLLTGSNSEQYF. Drawing the rest from reference TRBV5-6 and TRBJ2-7, the complete variable domain is DAGVTQSPTHLIKTRGQQVTLRCSPKSGHDTVSWYQQALGQGPQFIFQYYEEEERQRGNFPDRFSGHQFPNYSSELNVNALLLGDSALYLCASSLLTGSNSEQYFGPGTRLTVT.